The sequence of this T cell receptor beta chain was determined in a study of shared clonotypes between healthy human individuals. Naive CD8 cells lacked CD45RO, underwent positive selection for CCR7 and left out terminally differentiated effector memory CD45RA+ cells. This clone has only a few counts. Only in-frame clones appear in the TCRdb table, and some are missing; sequencing was by immunoSEQ multiplex PCR. Of hundreds of thousands of clones listed, 92% were seen once; the top ten hold approximately 25%. This clonotype was obtained from a man aged 30 to 45 in good health. The sequencing input was naive CD8+ T cells sorted from blood.

This CDR3 is CASSSEATENYGYTF. The DNA for the CDR3 is TGTGCCAGCAGCTCAGAAGCTACGGAAAACTATGGCTACACCTTC. This chain joins TRBV7-9 and TRBJ1-2; D is uncertain. The germline V and J ends were trimmed by 4 bases and 2 bases, with 14 bases remaining between them. The germline V gene has CDR1 SEHNR and CDR2 FQNEAQ (reference sequence). The CDR3 runs 15 residues.